A single sample is the source of the 10 T cell receptor beta chains below, sequenced in a study of blood T cells in healthy people across ages. Primed by a sample-barcoded 5' primer and a J-beta primer mix, a second PCR proceeded for 7 to 11 cycles. Each CDR3 protein is one row after TCRdb ran MiXCR on the 5' RACE reads. The sample lists about 1.5 million distinct CDR3 sequences, approximately 39% occurring once. Source material: blood. The receptors shown here come from a woman aged 18-29 years in good health.

The CDR3 loop is CASSTTGTSGVGDTQYF. DNA of the CDR3: TGTGCCAGCAGCACCACCGGGACTAGCGGGGTTGGAGATACGCAGTATTTT. This chain connects TRBV7-9 to TRBJ2-3; 13 nucleotides line up with TRBD2. This CDR3 region has 17 residues. V shed 5 bases and J 5 bases; nucleotides not matched to a gene: 10. Germline values: CDR1 SEHNR, CDR2 FQNEAQ (reference sequence).

This chain uses TRBV3-1 with TRBJ2-5; unclear D gene. Deletions cut 8 bases from V and 5 bases from J, with 24 bases between. This CDR3 has 16 amino acids. Germline-derived CDR1 and CDR2 are LGHDT and YNNKEL (reference sequence). CDR3 in DNA: TGTGCCAGCGATCCGACCTTATTCGGCCCGCGGGAGACCCAGTACTTC. Its translation: CASDPTLFGPRETQYF.

The rearrangement links TRBV9 to TRBJ1-1; 7 bases line up with TRBD1. The V gene's germline CDR1 is SGDLS and CDR2 YYNGEE. The V gene end was trimmed by 7 bases and the J gene end by 4 bases; junction bases not matched to a gene: 10. The CDR3 has 14 residues. CDR3 coding DNA: TGTGCCAGCGGGACAACAGGGGTGGGCACTGAAGCTTTCTTT. It specifies CASGTTGVGTEAFF.

This rearrangement joins TRBV29-1 to TRBJ1-2; no clear D. Germline CDR1 and CDR2: SQVTM and ANQGSEA. CDR3 size: 13 residues. V lost 7 bases and J lost 2, with 14 bases in between. The CDR3 is CSDHSTGNYGYTF. In DNA form, the CDR3 reads TGCAGCGACCACTCGACGGGAAACTATGGCTACACCTTC.

This clonotype was observed a few times. The rearrangement links TRBV6-5 to TRBJ1-4; D not certain. Trimming removed 6 bases from V and 7 bases from J, with 15 bases in between. Germline values: CDR1 MNHEY, CDR2 SVGAGI. This CDR3 is built from 14 residues. CDR3 region: CASRNRQVREKLFF. The CDR3 region has the DNA TGTGCCAGCAGGAACCGGCAAGTACGTGAAAAACTGTTTTTT.

This chain connects TRBV11-2 to TRBJ1-1; the match to TRBD1 covers 7 bases. J lost 10 bases, V lost 5 bases, and 4 bases had no gene match. Per germline, CDR1 SGHAT and CDR2 FQNNGV. The CDR3 loop spans 11 amino acids. CDR3 DNA sequence: TGTGCCAGCAGCGACAGGGCCGGAGCTTTCTTT. Translation gives CASSDRAGAFF.

In this sample, this clonotype turned up a few times. The genes are TRBV30 and TRBJ1-1, with TRBD1 as a possible D gene (5 bases). Germline values: CDR1 GTSNPN, CDR2 SVGIG (reference sequence). With 5 bases removed from V and 0 bases from J, the gap between germline ends came to 25 bases. The CDR3 consists of 18 residues. For the CDR3, the DNA is TGTGCCTGGTACTCAGGACCGGGACCAAAGAAGCTGAACACTGAAGCTTTCTTT. This encodes CAWYSGPGPKKLNTEAFF. The variable domain in full, with the rest retrieved from reference TRBV30 and TRBJ1-1, is SQTIHQWPATLVQPVGSPLSLECTVEGTSNPNLYWYRQAAGRGLQLLFYSVGIGQISSEVPQNLSASRPQDRQFILSSKKLLLSDSGFYLCAWYSGPGPKKLNTEAFFGQGTRLTVV.

In this sample, this clonotype turned up a few times. The V gene is TRBV27, the J gene TRBJ2-1; D gene ambiguous. This CDR3 is built from 16 residues. Germline CDR1 is MNHEY and CDR2 is SMNVEV (reference sequence). V was pared by 0 bases and J by 5 bases, with 14 bases between. DNA for the CDR3: TGTGCCAGCAGTTTATCGCGCGGTTCAAAAGACAATGAGCAGTTCTTC. Its protein is CASSLSRGSKDNEQFF.

This clonotype was seen only a few times. The chain couples TRBV4-3 to TRBJ2-1, with 7 positions matching TRBD2. J lost 8 bases, V lost 4 bases, and 11 bases had no gene match. The CDR3 has 15 residues. The germline V gene encodes CDR1 LGHNA and CDR2 YSLEER. The CDR3: CASSRAGLRDHEQFF. The CDR3 DNA reads TGCGCCAGCAGCCGAGCGGGACTAAGGGACCATGAGCAGTTCTTC.

J is TRBJ2-7 and V is TRBV4-3; D unclear. The ends were cut back, 7 bases at V and 6 bases at J, with 7 bases in the middle. The CDR3 runs 10 residues. Per the germline V gene, CDR1 is LGHNA and CDR2 is YSLEER. CDR3 region: CASKPSEQYF. In nucleotides, the CDR3 is TGCGCCAGCAAGCCGAGCGAGCAGTACTTC.